These T cell receptor beta chains were read from a single sample in a study of blood T cell repertoires in COVID-19. Some clones are missing from TCRdb's copy, which holds only in-frame ones; the method was immunoSEQ multiplex PCR. The repertoire holds under 150,000 clones, with roughly 81% as singletons. Specimen: peripheral blood. These receptors were collected from a human donor with acute or convalescent COVID-19. The donor label of this sample is uncertain. Both conserved end residues are part of each CDR3. The order of the fields is clone size, J gene, V gene, D gene, CDR3 DNA, CDR3 protein. A D gene is named only where the DNA matches it firmly. The size entry is marked missing in some rows and otherwise reads once, few, many or a size class.

clone_size: .
j_call: TRBJ1-1
v_call: TRBV30
d_call: .
cdr3_nt: TGTGCCTTCTCTTCGGACTGGGGAGCGGCTGAAGCTTTCTTT
cdr3_aa: CAFSSDWGAAEAFF

clone_size: .
j_call: TRBJ1-1
v_call: TRBV7-9
d_call: .
cdr3_nt: TGTGCCAGCAGCTTTTTGGGGGGAGGGGCTTTCTTT
cdr3_aa: CASSFLGGGAFF

clone_size: .
j_call: TRBJ1-6
v_call: TRBV3-1/TRBV3-2
d_call: .
cdr3_nt: TGTGCCAGCAGTCCTACAGGGACCTCAGATTCACCCCTCCACTTT
cdr3_aa: CASSPTGTSDSPLHF

clone_size: .
j_call: TRBJ1-2
v_call: TRBV13
d_call: .
cdr3_nt: TGTGCCAGCAGCAGCCCAGGGCGTGGTGGCTACACCTTC
cdr3_aa: CASSSPGRGGYTF

clone_size: .
j_call: TRBJ1-1
v_call: TRBV11-2
d_call: .
cdr3_nt: TGTGCCAGCAGGTTCGGGGGGCACACTGAAGCTTTCTTT
cdr3_aa: CASRFGGHTEAFF

clone_size: .
j_call: TRBJ1-2
v_call: TRBV11-2
d_call: .
cdr3_nt: TGTGCCAGCAGCTTAGCAGGACAGAACTATGGCTACACCTTC
cdr3_aa: CASSLAGQNYGYTF

clone_size: .
j_call: TRBJ2-2
v_call: TRBV6-5
d_call: .
cdr3_nt: TGTGCCAGCAGTTACCGGACACCTAACACCGGGGAGCTGTTTTTT
cdr3_aa: CASSYRTPNTGELFF

clone_size: .
j_call: TRBJ1-6
v_call: TRBV2
d_call: .
cdr3_nt: TGTGCCAGCAGTGAAAGTTCGGGTTTGTTGGGTGGTGGCCTCCACTTT
cdr3_aa: CASSESSGLLGGGLHF

clone_size: .
j_call: TRBJ2-2
v_call: TRBV18
d_call: .
cdr3_nt: TGTGCCAGCTCACCACCGCAGGGATGGAATCGGAACACCGGGGAGCTGTTTTTT
cdr3_aa: CASSPPQGWNRNTGELFF

clone_size: .
j_call: TRBJ1-2
v_call: TRBV15
d_call: .
cdr3_nt: TGTGCCACCAGCAGAGCCTACAGAGAAACGAACTATGGCTACACCTTC
cdr3_aa: CATSRAYRETNYGYTF

clone_size: .
j_call: TRBJ2-3
v_call: TRBV12-5
d_call: TRBD1
cdr3_nt: TGTGCTAGTGGTCCAAACCCGAAAACGACAGGGTTGGCAGATACGCAGTATTTT
cdr3_aa: CASGPNPKTTGLADTQYF

clone_size: .
j_call: TRBJ2-2
v_call: TRBV9
d_call: .
cdr3_nt: TGTGCCAGCAGCGTAGAGGCGGGCCCGGTCACCGGGGAGCTGTTTTTT
cdr3_aa: CASSVEAGPVTGELFF

clone_size: .
j_call: TRBJ1-2
v_call: TRBV6-5
d_call: .
cdr3_nt: TGTGCCAGCAGCCCCGGGAGTAACTATGGCTACACCTTC
cdr3_aa: CASSPGSNYGYTF

clone_size: few
j_call: TRBJ1-1
v_call: TRBV5-1
d_call: TRBD1
cdr3_nt: TGCGCCAGCAGCTCGCCGGGACAGGGGATCACTGAAGCTTTCTTT
cdr3_aa: CASSSPGQGITEAFF

clone_size: .
j_call: TRBJ2-2
v_call: TRBV19
d_call: .
cdr3_nt: TGTGCCAGTCGGATTGACGGACCATCCGGGGTACTGTTTTTT
cdr3_aa: CASRIDGPSGVLFF

clone_size: .
j_call: TRBJ1-2
v_call: TRBV7-2
d_call: TRBD1
cdr3_nt: TGTGCCAGCAGCCCCCGACAGGGGTCCCGTGACTATGGCTACACCTTC
cdr3_aa: CASSPRQGSRDYGYTF

clone_size: .
j_call: TRBJ1-1
v_call: TRBV19
d_call: .
cdr3_nt: TGTGCCAGTAGTTTTTCGAGGGAGGGGGGCACTGAAGCTTTCTTT
cdr3_aa: CASSFSREGGTEAFF

clone_size: .
j_call: TRBJ2-2
v_call: TRBV19
d_call: .
cdr3_nt: TGTGCCAGTAGAATATCAGGGGACACCGGGGAGCTGTTTTTT
cdr3_aa: CASRISGDTGELFF

clone_size: few
j_call: TRBJ1-1
v_call: TRBV12-3/TRBV12-4
d_call: .
cdr3_nt: TGTGCCAGCAGTTTACTCGGTGAAGCTTTCTTT
cdr3_aa: CASSLLGEAFF

clone_size: .
j_call: TRBJ1-2
v_call: TRBV5-6
d_call: TRBD1
cdr3_nt: TGTGCCAGCAGCTCCGGGACAGGGGAGGGCTATGGCTACACCTTC
cdr3_aa: CASSSGTGEGYGYTF

clone_size: .
j_call: TRBJ2-6
v_call: TRBV2
d_call: .
cdr3_nt: TGTGCCAGCGGCCGGGGGGCTAGCCCTGGGGCCAACGTCCTGACTTTC
cdr3_aa: CASGRGASPGANVLTF

clone_size: few
j_call: TRBJ1-2
v_call: TRBV24-1
d_call: .
cdr3_nt: TGTGCCACCAGTGAATCGGGACGGCGCGGGGCCTATGGCTACACCTTC
cdr3_aa: CATSESGRRGAYGYTF

clone_size: once
j_call: TRBJ1-6
v_call: TRBV18
d_call: .
cdr3_nt: TGTGCCAGCTCACCGGCCCCAGAGGGTTCACCCCTCCACTTT
cdr3_aa: CASSPAPEGSPLHF

clone_size: .
j_call: TRBJ2-2
v_call: TRBV6-5
d_call: TRBD1
cdr3_nt: TGTGCCAGCCTCAGGGGGAAGGAGACCGGGGAGCTGTTTTTT
cdr3_aa: CASLRGKETGELFF

clone_size: .
j_call: TRBJ1-2
v_call: TRBV19
d_call: TRBD1
cdr3_nt: TGTGCCAGTAGTTCACCAGGACAGGCTAACTATGGCTACACCTTC
cdr3_aa: CASSSPGQANYGYTF

clone_size: .
j_call: TRBJ1-2
v_call: TRBV2
d_call: TRBD1
cdr3_nt: TGTGCCAGCAGTCCCGGGACAGAAGTTTATGGCTACACCTTC
cdr3_aa: CASSPGTEVYGYTF

clone_size: .
j_call: TRBJ2-3
v_call: TRBV6-4
d_call: .
cdr3_nt: TGTGCCAGCAGTGACTCGGGCCGTGGCACAGATACGCAGTATTTT
cdr3_aa: CASSDSGRGTDTQYF

clone_size: few
j_call: TRBJ2-3
v_call: TRBV12-3/TRBV12-4
d_call: .
cdr3_nt: TGTGCCAGCAAACCAGGGGGCACAGATACGCAGTATTTT
cdr3_aa: CASKPGGTDTQYF

clone_size: .
j_call: TRBJ2-1
v_call: TRBV5-1
d_call: .
cdr3_nt: TGCGCCAGCAGCTTGGGACAGAAATACAATGAGCAGTTCTTC
cdr3_aa: CASSLGQKYNEQFF

clone_size: .
j_call: TRBJ1-6
v_call: TRBV2
d_call: TRBD1
cdr3_nt: TGTGCCAGCAGTGAGGAGACAGGGGTAGGGTCACCCCTCCACTTT
cdr3_aa: CASSEETGVGSPLHF

clone_size: .
j_call: TRBJ1-1
v_call: TRBV18
d_call: .
cdr3_nt: TGTGCCAGCTCACCACCGGGCCAGGTTGGGGCGGCTTTCTTT
cdr3_aa: CASSPPGQVGAAFF

clone_size: .
j_call: TRBJ2-2
v_call: TRBV27
d_call: TRBD1
cdr3_nt: TGTGCCAGCATCCCGGACAGGGCCACCGGGGAGCTGTTTTTT
cdr3_aa: CASIPDRATGELFF

clone_size: .
j_call: TRBJ2-7
v_call: TRBV5-1
d_call: .
cdr3_nt: TGCGCCAGCAGCTTGGACGACAGCTTCTACGAGCAGTACTTC
cdr3_aa: CASSLDDSFYEQYF

clone_size: .
j_call: TRBJ1-2
v_call: TRBV5-5
d_call: .
cdr3_nt: TGTGCCAGCAGCTTGGCACAGCTAGGCTACACCTTC
cdr3_aa: CASSLAQLGYTF

clone_size: once
j_call: TRBJ1-5
v_call: TRBV27
d_call: .
cdr3_nt: TGTGCCAGCAGTAGGGCAGGGAGCAATCAGCCCCAGCATTTT
cdr3_aa: CASSRAGSNQPQHF

clone_size: .
j_call: TRBJ1-1
v_call: TRBV6-5
d_call: .
cdr3_nt: TGTGCCAGCAGTTCCACAGGGCGAGCTTTCTTT
cdr3_aa: CASSSTGRAFF

clone_size: once
j_call: TRBJ1-2
v_call: TRBV15
d_call: .
cdr3_nt: TGTGCCACCAGCAGAGATCCGGCGGTAATTAACTATGGCTACACCTTC
cdr3_aa: CATSRDPAVINYGYTF

clone_size: few
j_call: TRBJ2-7
v_call: TRBV2
d_call: TRBD2
cdr3_nt: TGTGCCAGCAGTGACCCGGGCTTCCGACAGGTCACTAGCGGGGGCGACGAGCAGTACTTC
cdr3_aa: CASSDPGFRQVTSGGDEQYF

clone_size: .
j_call: TRBJ2-7
v_call: TRBV30
d_call: .
cdr3_nt: TGTGCCTGGAGCCCCCGACACTCATTCCCCTACGAGCAGTACTTC
cdr3_aa: CAWSPRHSFPYEQYF

clone_size: .
j_call: TRBJ1-1
v_call: TRBV21-1
d_call: .
cdr3_nt: TGTGCCAGCAGCAAACGAGGTGGGGCTAACACTGAAGCTTTCTTT
cdr3_aa: CASSKRGGANTEAFF

clone_size: once
j_call: TRBJ1-2
v_call: TRBV27
d_call: .
cdr3_nt: TGTGCCAGCAGTGGTAGAAATAACTATGGCTACACCTTC
cdr3_aa: CASSGRNNYGYTF

clone_size: .
j_call: TRBJ1-2
v_call: TRBV6-5
d_call: .
cdr3_nt: TGTGCCAGCAGGCCAGGGTCTTATAACTATGGCTACACCTTC
cdr3_aa: CASRPGSYNYGYTF

clone_size: .
j_call: TRBJ1-1
v_call: TRBV15
d_call: TRBD1
cdr3_nt: TGTGCCACCAGCAGGGACAGGAGGAACACTGAAGCTTTCTTT
cdr3_aa: CATSRDRRNTEAFF

clone_size: once
j_call: TRBJ2-1
v_call: TRBV24-1
d_call: .
cdr3_nt: TGTGCCACCAGTGATTCCCTCCCGTACAATGAGCAGTTCTTC
cdr3_aa: CATSDSLPYNEQFF

clone_size: .
j_call: TRBJ1-2
v_call: TRBV5-4
d_call: TRBD1
cdr3_nt: TGTGCCAGCCGTAAAGTTGGACAGGCGGGAGGTGGCTACACCTTC
cdr3_aa: CASRKVGQAGGGYTF

clone_size: .
j_call: TRBJ1-2
v_call: TRBV27
d_call: TRBD1
cdr3_nt: TGTGCCACCTTAGACAGGGGTAACTATGGCTACACCTTC
cdr3_aa: CATLDRGNYGYTF

clone_size: few
j_call: TRBJ1-1
v_call: TRBV27
d_call: .
cdr3_nt: TGTGCCAGCTCCCTAATAGCGACGAACACTGAAGCTTTCTTT
cdr3_aa: CASSLIATNTEAFF

clone_size: .
j_call: TRBJ1-2
v_call: TRBV4-1
d_call: .
cdr3_nt: TGCGCCAGCAGCCCCTCGCCAGGGGTGAACTATGGCTACACCTTC
cdr3_aa: CASSPSPGVNYGYTF

clone_size: .
j_call: TRBJ1-2
v_call: TRBV10-3
d_call: TRBD1
cdr3_nt: TGTGCCATCAGGTCGGGGGACAGGGCGTTTAACTATGGCTACACCTTC
cdr3_aa: CAIRSGDRAFNYGYTF

clone_size: .
j_call: TRBJ1-2
v_call: TRBV11-2
d_call: .
cdr3_nt: TGTGCCAGCAGCGCACGTCCAGGCCGCACCTATGGCTACACCTTC
cdr3_aa: CASSARPGRTYGYTF

clone_size: .
j_call: TRBJ1-3
v_call: TRBV5-1
d_call: .
cdr3_nt: TGCGCCAGCAGCTTGGCTACGGGGACTGGAAACACCATATATTTT
cdr3_aa: CASSLATGTGNTIYF

clone_size: .
j_call: TRBJ1-1
v_call: TRBV2
d_call: .
cdr3_nt: TGTGCCAGCAGTCCCGACAGGCTTCTCGGGGCAGCTGAAGCTTTCTTT
cdr3_aa: CASSPDRLLGAAEAFF